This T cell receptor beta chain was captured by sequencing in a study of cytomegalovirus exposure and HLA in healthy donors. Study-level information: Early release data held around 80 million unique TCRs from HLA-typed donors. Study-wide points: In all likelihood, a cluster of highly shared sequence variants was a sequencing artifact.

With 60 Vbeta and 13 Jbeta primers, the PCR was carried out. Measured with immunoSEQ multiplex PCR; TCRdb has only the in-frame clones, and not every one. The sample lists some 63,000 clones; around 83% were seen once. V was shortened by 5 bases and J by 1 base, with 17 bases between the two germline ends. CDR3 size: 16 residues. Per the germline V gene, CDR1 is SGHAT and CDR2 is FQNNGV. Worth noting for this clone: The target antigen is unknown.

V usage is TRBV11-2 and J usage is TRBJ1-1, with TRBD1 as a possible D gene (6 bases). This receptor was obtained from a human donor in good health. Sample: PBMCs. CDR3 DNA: TGTGCCAGCAGCCTGATGCCGGGGACATCGAACACTGAAGCTTTCTTT. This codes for CASSLMPGTSNTEAFF.